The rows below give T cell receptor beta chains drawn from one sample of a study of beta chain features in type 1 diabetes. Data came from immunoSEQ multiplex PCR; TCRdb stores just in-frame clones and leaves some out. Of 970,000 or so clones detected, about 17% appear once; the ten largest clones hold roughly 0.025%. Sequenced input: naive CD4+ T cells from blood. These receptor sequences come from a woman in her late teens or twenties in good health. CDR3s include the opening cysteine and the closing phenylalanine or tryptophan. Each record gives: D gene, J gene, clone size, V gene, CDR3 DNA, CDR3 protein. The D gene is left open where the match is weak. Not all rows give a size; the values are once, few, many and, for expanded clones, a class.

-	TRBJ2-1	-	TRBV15	TGTGCCACCAGCAGAGGGACTGACTCCTACAATGAGCAGTTCTTC	CATSRGTDSYNEQFF
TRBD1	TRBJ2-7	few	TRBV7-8	TGTGCCAGCAGCCCGACAGGGGGCCGGTACGAGCAGTACTTC	CASSPTGGRYEQYF
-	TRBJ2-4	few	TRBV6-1	TGTGCCAGCAGTGAAGTAGCCAAAAACATTCAGTACTTC	CASSEVAKNIQYF
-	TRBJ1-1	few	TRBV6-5	TGTGCCAGCAGTTACTCGCCGACAGGCCCGAACACTGAAGCTTTCTTT	CASSYSPTGPNTEAFF
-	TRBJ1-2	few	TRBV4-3	TGCGCCAGCAGCCAAGATTTTGCCCGATTGTCTGGCTACACCTTC	CASSQDFARLSGYTF
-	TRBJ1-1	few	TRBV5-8	TGTGCCAGCAGCTTGGTTGAGGGCAGCCAAGCTTTCTTT	CASSLVEGSQAFF
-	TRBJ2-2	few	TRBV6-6	TGTGCCAGCAGCCGGACCGCACAGGGCACCGGGGAGCTGTTTTTT	CASSRTAQGTGELFF
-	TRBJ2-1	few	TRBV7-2	TGTGCCAGCAGCCCCAAGACGGTGCGGTACAATGAGCAGTTCTTC	CASSPKTVRYNEQFF
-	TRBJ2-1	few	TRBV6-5	TGTGCCAGCAGTTACTCGGGTCATACGGGGAATGAGCAGTTCTTC	CASSYSGHTGNEQFF
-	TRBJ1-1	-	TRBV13	TGTGCCAGCACCGTCGGACAGAACACTGAAGCTTTCTTT	CASTVGQNTEAFF
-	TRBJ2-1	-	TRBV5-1	TGCGCCAGCAGCCCACTACCGGGCCTTGGCTTAAATGAGCAGTTCTTC	CASSPLPGLGLNEQFF
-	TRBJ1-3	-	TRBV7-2	TGTGCCAGCAGCGACAACAGGTCTGGAAACACCATATATTTT	CASSDNRSGNTIYF
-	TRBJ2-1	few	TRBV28	TGTGCCAGCATCGGGACTCCCTACAATGAGCAGTTCTTC	CASIGTPYNEQFF
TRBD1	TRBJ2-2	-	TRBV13	TGTGCCAGCAATTCATACAGGGGGCGGAACACCGGGGAGCTGTTTTTT	CASNSYRGRNTGELFF
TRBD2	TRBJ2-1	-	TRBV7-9	TGTGCCAGCAGCACCCTCCGACTAGCGGGAGGGTATGGGAATGAGCAGTTCTTC	CASSTLRLAGGYGNEQFF
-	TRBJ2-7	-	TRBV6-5	TGTGCCAGCAGTTACTCAGGGGGGCTCCACGAGCAGTACTTC	CASSYSGGLHEQYF
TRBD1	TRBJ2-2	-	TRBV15	TGTGCCACCAGCAGAGATCGGACAGGGATTCGGGAGCTGTTTTTT	CATSRDRTGIRELFF
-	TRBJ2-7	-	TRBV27	TGTGCCAGCAGTTTATCTGGGGCGTTCTCCTACGAGCAGTACTTC	CASSLSGAFSYEQYF
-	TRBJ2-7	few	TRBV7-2	TGTGCCAGCAGCTTAGAGGTGGCAGGAACCTACGAGCAGTACTTC	CASSLEVAGTYEQYF
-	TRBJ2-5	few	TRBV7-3	TGTGCCAGCAGCTTAATGCCCACAGAGACCCAGTACTTC	CASSLMPTETQYF
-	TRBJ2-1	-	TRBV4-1	TGCGCCAGCAGCCAAGAAGGGCAGTCAAGCTCCTACAATGAGCAGTTCTTC	CASSQEGQSSSYNEQFF
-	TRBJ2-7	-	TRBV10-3	TGTGCCATCAGTGAGTCGGGACAAACCTACGAGCAGTACTTC	CAISESGQTYEQYF
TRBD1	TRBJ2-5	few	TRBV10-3	TGTGCCATCAGTGATGGGGGGACAGGAGAGACCCAGTACTTC	CAISDGGTGETQYF
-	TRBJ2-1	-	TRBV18	TGTGCCAGCTCACCCGGTTTATCTGAGCAGTTCTTC	CASSPGLSEQFF
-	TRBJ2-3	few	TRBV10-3	TGTGCCATCAAACGACTGTTGACTAGCACAGATACGCAGTATTTT	CAIKRLLTSTDTQYF
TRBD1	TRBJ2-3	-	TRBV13	TGTGCCAGCAGCTTCGCCGGGACAGACACATCGGGGACAGATACGCAGTATTTT	CASSFAGTDTSGTDTQYF
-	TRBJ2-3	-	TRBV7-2	TGTGCCAGCAGCTTAGCAGGCCTAGCTTTAGATACGCAGTATTTT	CASSLAGLALDTQYF
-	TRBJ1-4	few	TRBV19	TGTGCCAGTAGTAAACAGGAGGCCCATGAAAAACTGTTTTTT	CASSKQEAHEKLFF
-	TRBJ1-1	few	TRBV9	TGTGCCAGCAGCGCCTTCCCGGGTGCTGAAGCTTTCTTT	CASSAFPGAEAFF
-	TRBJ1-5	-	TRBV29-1	TGCAGCGTCTCCTCAGGGATCAATCAGCCCCAGCATTTT	CSVSSGINQPQHF
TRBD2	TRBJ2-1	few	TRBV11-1	TGTGCCAGCAGCCTCGAGGGGCCTAGCGGGAGGACTGGGAATGAGCAGTTCTTC	CASSLEGPSGRTGNEQFF
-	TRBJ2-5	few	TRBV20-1	TGCAGTTCAAGACGGGGGGAGACCCAGTACTTC	CSSRRGETQYF
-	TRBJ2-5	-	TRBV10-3	TGTGCCAGCAGGAGGCTAGCTTCAAACCAAGAGACCCAGTACTTC	CASRRLASNQETQYF
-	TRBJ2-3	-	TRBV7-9	TGTGCCAGCAGCTTAGCGAGTTCCACCCGCGATACGCAGTATTTT	CASSLASSTRDTQYF
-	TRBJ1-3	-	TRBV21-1	TGTGCCAGCAGCAAACGTGACAGTTGGACTGGAAACACCATATATTTT	CASSKRDSWTGNTIYF
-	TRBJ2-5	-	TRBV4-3	TGCGCCAGCAGCCAAGATATCAGTGGGAAGTGGGGGACCCAGTACTTC	CASSQDISGKWGTQYF
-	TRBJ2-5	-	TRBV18	TGTGCCAGCTCACCCAGGACAGCGTTACAAGAGACCCAGTACTTC	CASSPRTALQETQYF
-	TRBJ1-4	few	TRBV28	TGTGCCAGCAGCAAACTCACGGGGCCCGCCCTCGAAAAACTGTTTTTT	CASSKLTGPALEKLFF
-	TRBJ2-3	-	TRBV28	TGTGCCAGCAGTGCCTGGGGGACCGTCAGGGAAAATACGCAGTATTTT	CASSAWGTVRENTQYF
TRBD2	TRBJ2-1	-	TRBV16	TGTGCCAGCAGCCAATCAGGGCTAGCGGGAGCCTACAATGAGCAGTTCTTC	CASSQSGLAGAYNEQFF
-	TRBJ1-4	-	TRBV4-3	TGCGCCAGCAGCCAAGATTGGGGCCGACGTGAAAAACTGTTTTTT	CASSQDWGRREKLFF
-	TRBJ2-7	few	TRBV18	TGTGCCAGCTCACCCCACCGGGACTCAACCTACGAGCAGTACTTC	CASSPHRDSTYEQYF
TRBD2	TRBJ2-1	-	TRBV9	TGTGCCAGCAGCGCAGGACTAGCGGGATACAATGAGCAGTTCTTC	CASSAGLAGYNEQFF
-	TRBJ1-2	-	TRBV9	TGTGCCAGCAGCGTAGATCCCGGCAGGGAAGGTGGCTACACCTTC	CASSVDPGREGGYTF
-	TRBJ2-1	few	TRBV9	TGTGCCAGCAGCGTTGGTGTCTGGGGAATCAATGAGCAGTTCTTC	CASSVGVWGINEQFF
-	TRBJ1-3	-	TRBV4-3	TGCGCCAGCAGCCAAGAGTGGCCAAGCTCTGGAAACACCATATATTTT	CASSQEWPSSGNTIYF